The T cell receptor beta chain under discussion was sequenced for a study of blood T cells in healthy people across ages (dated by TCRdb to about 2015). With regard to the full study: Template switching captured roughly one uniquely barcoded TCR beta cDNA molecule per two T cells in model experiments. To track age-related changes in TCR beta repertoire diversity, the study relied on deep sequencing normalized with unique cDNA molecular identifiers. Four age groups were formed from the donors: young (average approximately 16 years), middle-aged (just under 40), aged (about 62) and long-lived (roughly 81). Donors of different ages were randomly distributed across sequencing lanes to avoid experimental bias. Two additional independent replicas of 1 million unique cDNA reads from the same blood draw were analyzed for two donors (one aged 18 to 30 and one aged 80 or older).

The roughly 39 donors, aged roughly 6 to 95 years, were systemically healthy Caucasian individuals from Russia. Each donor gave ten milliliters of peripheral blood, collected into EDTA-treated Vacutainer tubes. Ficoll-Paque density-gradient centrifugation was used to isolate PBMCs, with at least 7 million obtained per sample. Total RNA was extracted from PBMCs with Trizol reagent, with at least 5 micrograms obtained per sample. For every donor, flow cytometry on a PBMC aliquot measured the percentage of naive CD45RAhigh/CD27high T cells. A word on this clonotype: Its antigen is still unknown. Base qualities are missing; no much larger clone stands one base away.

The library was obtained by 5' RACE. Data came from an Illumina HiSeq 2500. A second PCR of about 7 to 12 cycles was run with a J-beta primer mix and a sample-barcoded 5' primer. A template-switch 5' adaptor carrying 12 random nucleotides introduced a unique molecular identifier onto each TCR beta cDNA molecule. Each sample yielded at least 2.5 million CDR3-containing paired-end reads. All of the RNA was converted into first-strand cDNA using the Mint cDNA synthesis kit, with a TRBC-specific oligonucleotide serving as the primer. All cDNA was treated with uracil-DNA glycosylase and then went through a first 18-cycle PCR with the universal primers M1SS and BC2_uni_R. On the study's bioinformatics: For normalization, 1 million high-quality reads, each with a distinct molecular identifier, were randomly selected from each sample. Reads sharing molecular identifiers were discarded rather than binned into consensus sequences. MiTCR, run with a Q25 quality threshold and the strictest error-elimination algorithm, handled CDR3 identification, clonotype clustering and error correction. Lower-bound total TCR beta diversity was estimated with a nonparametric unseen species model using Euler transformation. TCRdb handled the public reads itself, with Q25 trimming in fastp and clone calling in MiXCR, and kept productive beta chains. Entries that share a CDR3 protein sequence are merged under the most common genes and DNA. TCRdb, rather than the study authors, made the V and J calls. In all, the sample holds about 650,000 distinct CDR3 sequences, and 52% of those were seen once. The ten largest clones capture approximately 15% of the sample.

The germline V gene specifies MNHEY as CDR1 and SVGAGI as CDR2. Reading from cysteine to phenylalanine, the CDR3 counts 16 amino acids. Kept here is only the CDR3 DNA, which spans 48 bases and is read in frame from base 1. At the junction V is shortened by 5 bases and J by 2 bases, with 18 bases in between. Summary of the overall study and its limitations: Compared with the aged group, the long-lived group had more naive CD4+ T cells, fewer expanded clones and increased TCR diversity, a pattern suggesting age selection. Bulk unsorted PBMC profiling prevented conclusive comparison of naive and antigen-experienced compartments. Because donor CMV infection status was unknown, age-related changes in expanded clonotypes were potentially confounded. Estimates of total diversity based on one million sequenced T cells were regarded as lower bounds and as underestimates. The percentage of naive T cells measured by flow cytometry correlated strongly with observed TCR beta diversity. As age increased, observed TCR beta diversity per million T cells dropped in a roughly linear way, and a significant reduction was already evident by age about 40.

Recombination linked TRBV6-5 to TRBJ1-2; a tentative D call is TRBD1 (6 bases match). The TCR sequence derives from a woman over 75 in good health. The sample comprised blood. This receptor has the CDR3 CASSHDTGPFNYGYTF. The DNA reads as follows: TGTGCCAGCAGTCACGACACAGGGCCATTCAACTATGGCTACACCTTC.